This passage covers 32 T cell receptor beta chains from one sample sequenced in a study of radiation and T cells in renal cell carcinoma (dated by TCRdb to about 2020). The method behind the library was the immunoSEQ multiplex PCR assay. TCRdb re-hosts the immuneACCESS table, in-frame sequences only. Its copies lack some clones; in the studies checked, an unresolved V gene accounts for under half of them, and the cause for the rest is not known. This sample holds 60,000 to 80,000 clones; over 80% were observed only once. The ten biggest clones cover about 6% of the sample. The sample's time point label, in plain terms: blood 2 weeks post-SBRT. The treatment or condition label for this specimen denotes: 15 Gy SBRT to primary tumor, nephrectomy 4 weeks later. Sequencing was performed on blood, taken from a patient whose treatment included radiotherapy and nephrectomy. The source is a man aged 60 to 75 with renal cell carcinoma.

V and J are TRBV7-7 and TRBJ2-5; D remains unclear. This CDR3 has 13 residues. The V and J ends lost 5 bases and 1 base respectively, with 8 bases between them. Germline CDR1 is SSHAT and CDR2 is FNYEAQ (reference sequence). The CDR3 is CASSLGPQETQYF. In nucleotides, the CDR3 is TGTGCCAGCAGCCTCGGGCCCCAAGAGACCCAGTACTTC.

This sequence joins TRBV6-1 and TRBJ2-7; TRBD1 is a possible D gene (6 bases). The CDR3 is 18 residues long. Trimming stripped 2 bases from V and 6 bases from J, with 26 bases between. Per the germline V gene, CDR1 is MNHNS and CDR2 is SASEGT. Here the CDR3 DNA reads TGTGCCAGCAGTGAACAGGGAGTGGGCAGGGGTCCCCTAGGCGAGCAGTACTTC. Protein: CASSEQGVGRGPLGEQYF.

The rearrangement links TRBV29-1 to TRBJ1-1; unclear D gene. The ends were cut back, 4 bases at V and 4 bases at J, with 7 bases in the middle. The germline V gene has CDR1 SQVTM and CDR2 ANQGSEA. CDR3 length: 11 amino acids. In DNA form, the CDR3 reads TGCAGCGTTGCAGACCGCACTGAAGCTTTCTTT. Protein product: CSVADRTEAFF.

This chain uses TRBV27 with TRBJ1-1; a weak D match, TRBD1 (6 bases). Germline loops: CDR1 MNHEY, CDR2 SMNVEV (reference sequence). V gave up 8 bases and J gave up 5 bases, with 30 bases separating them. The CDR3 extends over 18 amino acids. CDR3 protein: CASANGPGHYLKGTEAFF. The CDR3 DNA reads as TGTGCCAGCGCGAACGGCCCGGGACATTACCTAAAAGGGACTGAAGCTTTCTTT.

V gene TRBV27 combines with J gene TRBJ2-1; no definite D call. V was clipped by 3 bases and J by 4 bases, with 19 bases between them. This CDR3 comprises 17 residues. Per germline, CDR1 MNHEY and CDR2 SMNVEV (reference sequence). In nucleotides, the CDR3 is TGTGCCAGCAGTTTTACATTGGGCCGGCGCGTATACAATGAGCAGTTCTTC. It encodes CASSFTLGRRVYNEQFF.

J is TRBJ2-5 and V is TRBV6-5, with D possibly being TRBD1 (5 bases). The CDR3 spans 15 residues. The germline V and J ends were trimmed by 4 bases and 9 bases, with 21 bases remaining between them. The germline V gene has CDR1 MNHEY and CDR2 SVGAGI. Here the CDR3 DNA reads TGTGCCAGCAGTTGGGGCAGAACCGAGAGCGCGTCCCAGTACTTC. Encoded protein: CASSWGRTESASQYF.

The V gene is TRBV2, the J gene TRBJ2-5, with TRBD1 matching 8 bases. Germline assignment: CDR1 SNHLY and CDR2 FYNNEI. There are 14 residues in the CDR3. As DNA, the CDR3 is TGTGCGACCCCCCGGGACAGGCTGCAAGAGACCCAGTACTTC. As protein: CATPRDRLQETQYF.

The CDR3 DNA is TGTGCCAGCAGCGGGACAAGCGGGAGGTTCTCCTACGAGCAGTACTTC. This codes for CASSGTSGRFSYEQYF. V and J are TRBV5-4 and TRBJ2-7, with 9 bases lining up with TRBD2. The CDR3 is made up of 16 amino acids. Per the germline V gene, CDR1 is SGHNT and CDR2 is YYREEE (reference sequence). J lost 0 bases, V lost 4 bases, and 8 bases had no gene match. The entire variable domain, with the rest obtained from reference TRBV5-4 and TRBJ2-7, is as follows: ETGVTQSPTHLIKTRGQQVTLRCSSQSGHNTVSWYQQALGQGPQFIFQYYREEENGRGNFPPRFSGLQFPNYSSELNVNALELDDSALYLCASSGTSGRFSYEQYFGPGTRLTVT.

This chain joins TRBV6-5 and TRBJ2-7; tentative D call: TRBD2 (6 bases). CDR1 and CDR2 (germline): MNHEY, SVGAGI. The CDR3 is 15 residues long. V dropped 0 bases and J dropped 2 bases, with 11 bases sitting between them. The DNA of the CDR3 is TGTGCCAGCAGTTACTCGGGGGGTGAGACCTACGAGCAGTACTTC. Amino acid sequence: CASSYSGGETYEQYF.

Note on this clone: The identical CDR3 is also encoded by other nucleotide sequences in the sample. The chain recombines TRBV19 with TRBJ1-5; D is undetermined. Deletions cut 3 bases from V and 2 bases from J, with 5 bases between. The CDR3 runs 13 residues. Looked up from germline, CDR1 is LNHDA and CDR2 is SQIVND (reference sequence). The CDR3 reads CASSMDRNQPQHF. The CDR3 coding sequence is TGTGCCAGTAGTATGGACCGCAATCAGCCCCAGCATTTT.

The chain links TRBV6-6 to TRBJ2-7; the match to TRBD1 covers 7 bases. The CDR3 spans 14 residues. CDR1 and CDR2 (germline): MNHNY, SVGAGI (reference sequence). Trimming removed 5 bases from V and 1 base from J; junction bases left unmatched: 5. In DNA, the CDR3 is TGTGCCAGCAGTCGCACAGGGGAATCCTACGAGCAGTACTTC. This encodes CASSRTGESYEQYF.

The chain's CDR3 is CASSLGGEQFF. In DNA form, the CDR3 reads TGTGCCAGCAGTTTAGGTGGTGAGCAGTTCTTC. V and J are TRBV28 and TRBJ2-1; the D is unclear. Germline values: CDR1 MDHEN, CDR2 SYDVKM. This CDR3 is 11 amino acids long. V lost 2 bases and J lost 9, with 5 bases in between.

CDR3 loop: CASSLLGRRDEAFF. In nucleotides, the CDR3 is TGTGCCAGCAGCTTGCTTGGCCGGAGGGATGAAGCTTTCTTT. V and J are TRBV5-6 and TRBJ1-1; no definite D call. CDR3 size: 14 residues. In germline, CDR1 is SGHDT, CDR2 YYEEEE. V lost 1 base and J 7 bases, leaving 14 bases between the germline ends.

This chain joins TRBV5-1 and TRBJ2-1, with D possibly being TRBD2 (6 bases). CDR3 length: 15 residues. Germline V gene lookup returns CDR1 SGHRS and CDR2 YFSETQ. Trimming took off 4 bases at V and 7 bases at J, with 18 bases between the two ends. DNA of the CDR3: TGCGCCAGCAGCCAGAGGGGACTCGGAGCTAATGAGCAGTTCTTC. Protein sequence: CASSQRGLGANEQFF.

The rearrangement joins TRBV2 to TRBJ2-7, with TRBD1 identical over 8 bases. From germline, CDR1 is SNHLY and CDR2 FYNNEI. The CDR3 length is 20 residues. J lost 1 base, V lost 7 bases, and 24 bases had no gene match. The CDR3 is CASTDPIGQGKEHQSYEQYF. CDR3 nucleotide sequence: TGTGCCAGCACTGATCCCATAGGACAGGGAAAAGAACATCAGTCCTACGAGCAGTACTTC. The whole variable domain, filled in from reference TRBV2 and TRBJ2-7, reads EPEVTQTPSHQVTQMGQEVILRCVPISNHLYFYWYRQILGQKVEFLVSFYNNEISEKSEIFDDQFSVERPDGSNFTLKIRSTKLEDSAMYFCASTDPIGQGKEHQSYEQYFGPGTRLTVT.

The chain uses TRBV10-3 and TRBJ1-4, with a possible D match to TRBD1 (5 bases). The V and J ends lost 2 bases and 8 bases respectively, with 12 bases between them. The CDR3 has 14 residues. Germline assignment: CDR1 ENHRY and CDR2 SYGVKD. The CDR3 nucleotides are TGTGCCATCAGTGAGAGGCAGGGTAGGGAAAAACTGTTTTTT. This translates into CAISERQGREKLFF.

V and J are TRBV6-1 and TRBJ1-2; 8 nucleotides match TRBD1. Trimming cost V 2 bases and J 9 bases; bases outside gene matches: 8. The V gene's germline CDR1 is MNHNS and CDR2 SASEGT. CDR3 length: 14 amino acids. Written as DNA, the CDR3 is TGTGCCAGCAGTGAACTGACAGGGGTTGAGAGCTACACCTTC. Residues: CASSELTGVESYTF.

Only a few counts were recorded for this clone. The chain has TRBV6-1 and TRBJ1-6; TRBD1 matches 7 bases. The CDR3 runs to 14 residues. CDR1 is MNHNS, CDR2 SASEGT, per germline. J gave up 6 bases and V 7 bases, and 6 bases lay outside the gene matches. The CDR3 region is CASTRDRANSPLHF. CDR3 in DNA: TGTGCCAGCACTCGAGACAGGGCTAATTCACCCCTCCACTTT.

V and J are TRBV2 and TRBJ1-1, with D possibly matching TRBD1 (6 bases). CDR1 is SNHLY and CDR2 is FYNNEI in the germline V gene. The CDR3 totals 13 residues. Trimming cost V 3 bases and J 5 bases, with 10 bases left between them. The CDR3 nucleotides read TGTGCCAGCAGTGAGGAGGGGGGGACTGAAGCTTTCTTT. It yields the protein CASSEEGGTEAFF.

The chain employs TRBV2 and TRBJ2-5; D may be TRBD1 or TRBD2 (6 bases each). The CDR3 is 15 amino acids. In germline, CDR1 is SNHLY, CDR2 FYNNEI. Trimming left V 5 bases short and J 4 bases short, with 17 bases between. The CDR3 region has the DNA TGTGCCAGCAGTACAGGGACTCCCCAGGGAGAGACCCAGTACTTC. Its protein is CASSTGTPQGETQYF.

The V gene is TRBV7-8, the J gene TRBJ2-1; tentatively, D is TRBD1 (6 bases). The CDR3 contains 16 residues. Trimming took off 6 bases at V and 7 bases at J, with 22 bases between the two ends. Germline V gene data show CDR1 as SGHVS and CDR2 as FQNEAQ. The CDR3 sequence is CASRDWDGQRGNEQFF. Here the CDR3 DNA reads TGTGCCAGCAGGGATTGGGACGGCCAAAGGGGGAATGAGCAGTTCTTC.

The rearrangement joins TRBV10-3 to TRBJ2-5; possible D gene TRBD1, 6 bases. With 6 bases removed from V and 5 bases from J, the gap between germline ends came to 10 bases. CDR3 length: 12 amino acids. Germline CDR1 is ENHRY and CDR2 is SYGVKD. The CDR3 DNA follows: TGTGCCATCAGGGGCCAGGGGGAGACCCAGTACTTC. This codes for CAIRGQGETQYF.

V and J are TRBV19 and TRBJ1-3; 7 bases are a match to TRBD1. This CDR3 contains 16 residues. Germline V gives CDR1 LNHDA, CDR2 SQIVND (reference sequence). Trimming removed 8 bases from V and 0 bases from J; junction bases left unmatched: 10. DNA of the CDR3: TGTGCCAGTCGTCCGGGACAGTTAACCTCTGGAAACACCATATATTTT. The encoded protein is CASRPGQLTSGNTIYF.

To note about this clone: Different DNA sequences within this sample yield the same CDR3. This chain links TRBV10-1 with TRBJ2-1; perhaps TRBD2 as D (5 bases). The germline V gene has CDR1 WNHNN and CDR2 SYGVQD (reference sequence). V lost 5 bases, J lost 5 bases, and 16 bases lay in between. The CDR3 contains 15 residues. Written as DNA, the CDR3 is TGCGCCAGCAGTCCAAGCGGCTCCCCAAACAATGAGCAGTTCTTC. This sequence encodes CASSPSGSPNNEQFF.

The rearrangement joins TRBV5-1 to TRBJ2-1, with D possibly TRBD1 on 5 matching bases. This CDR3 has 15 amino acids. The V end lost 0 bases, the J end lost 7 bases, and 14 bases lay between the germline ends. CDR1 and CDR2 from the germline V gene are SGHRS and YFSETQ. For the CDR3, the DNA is TGCGCCAGCAGCTTGGCCTTAAACAGACAGAATGAGCAGTTCTTC. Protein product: CASSLALNRQNEQFF. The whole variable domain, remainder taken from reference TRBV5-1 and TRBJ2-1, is KAGVTQTPRYLIKTRGQQVTLSCSPISGHRSVSWYQQTPGQGLQFLFEYFSETQRNKGNFPGRFSGRQFSNSRSEMNVSTLELGDSALYLCASSLALNRQNEQFFGPGTRLTVL.

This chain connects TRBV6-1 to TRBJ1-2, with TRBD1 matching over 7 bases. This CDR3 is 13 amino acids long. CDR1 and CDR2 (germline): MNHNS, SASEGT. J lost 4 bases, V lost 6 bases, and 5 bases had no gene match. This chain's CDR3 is CASRPGGGYGYTF. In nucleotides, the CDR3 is TGTGCCAGCAGACCAGGGGGAGGCTATGGCTACACCTTC.

The DNA of the CDR3 is TGCGCCAGCAGCTTAGGACAGGGCCACGAGCAGTACTTC. Translated, it gives CASSLGQGHEQYF. The J gene is TRBJ2-7, the V gene TRBV5-1; 8 bases map to TRBD1. Germline values: CDR1 SGHRS, CDR2 YFSETQ. The CDR3 extends over 13 amino acids. The V and J ends lost 2 bases and 5 bases, in that order; junction bases with no gene match: 3.

The CDR3 reads CASAPGVTGELFF. DNA of the CDR3: TGCGCCAGCGCCCCGGGTGTGACCGGGGAGCTGTTTTTT. The rearrangement uses TRBV5-1 and TRBJ2-2, with D unresolved. The CDR3 contains 13 residues. Germline loops: CDR1 SGHRS, CDR2 YFSETQ. Trimming stripped 7 bases from V and 5 bases from J, with 12 bases between. The full variable domain, rest sourced from reference TRBV5-1 and TRBJ2-2, is KAGVTQTPRYLIKTRGQQVTLSCSPISGHRSVSWYQQTPGQGLQFLFEYFSETQRNKGNFPGRFSGRQFSNSRSEMNVSTLELGDSALYLCASAPGVTGELFFGEGSRLTVL.

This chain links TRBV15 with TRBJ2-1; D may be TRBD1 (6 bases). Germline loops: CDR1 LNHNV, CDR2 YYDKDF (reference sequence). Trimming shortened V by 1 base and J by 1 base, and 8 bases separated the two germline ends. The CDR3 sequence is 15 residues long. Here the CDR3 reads CATSRGQGSYNEQFF. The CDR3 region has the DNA TGTGCCACCAGCAGAGGGCAGGGGTCCTACAATGAGCAGTTCTTC. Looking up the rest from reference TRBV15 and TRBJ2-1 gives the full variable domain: DAMVIQNPRYQVTQFGKPVTLSCSQTLNHNVMYWYQQKSSQAPKLLFHYYDKDFNNEADTPDNFQSRRPNTSFCFLDIRSPGLGDTAMYLCATSRGQGSYNEQFFGPGTRLTVL.

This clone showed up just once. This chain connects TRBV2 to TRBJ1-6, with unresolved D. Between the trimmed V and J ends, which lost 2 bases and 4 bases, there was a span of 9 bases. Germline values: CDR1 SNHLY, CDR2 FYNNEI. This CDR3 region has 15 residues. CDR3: CASSESYGYNSPLHF. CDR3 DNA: TGTGCCAGCAGTGAATCCTACGGATATAATTCACCCCTCCACTTT.

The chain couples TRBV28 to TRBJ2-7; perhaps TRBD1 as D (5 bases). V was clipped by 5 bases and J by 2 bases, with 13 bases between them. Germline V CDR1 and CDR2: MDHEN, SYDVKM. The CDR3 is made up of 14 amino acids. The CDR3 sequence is CASSTRRQPYEQYF. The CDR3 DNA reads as TGTGCCAGCAGTACCCGCAGACAGCCCTACGAGCAGTACTTC.

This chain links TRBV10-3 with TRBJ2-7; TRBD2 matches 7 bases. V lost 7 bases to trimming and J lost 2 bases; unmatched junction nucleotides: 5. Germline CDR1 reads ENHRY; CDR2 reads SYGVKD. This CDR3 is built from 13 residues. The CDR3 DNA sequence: TGTGCCATCAAAAGGGAGGGGCCCTACGAGCAGTACTTC. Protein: CAIKREGPYEQYF.